A selection of T cell receptor beta chains follows, all from one sample in a study of T cells after yellow fever vaccination. TCRdb used MiXCR to reprocess the 5' RACE reads, holding one entry per CDR3 protein. The data contain 360,000 or so distinct CDR3 sequences, around a tenth of them seen just once; the ten biggest clones take up roughly 18%. The sequencing here drew on PBMCs, taken on the day of the first yellow fever vaccination. These TCRs come from a man younger than 35 who received the YFV17D yellow fever vaccine. Each CDR3 is given with its conserved first and last residue. D genes are given only for firm matches. Clone size is stated in some rows and not others, as once, few, many or a class when expanded.

V gene	D gene	J gene	clone size	CDR3 protein	CDR3 DNA
TRBV3-1	TRBD2	TRBJ2-2	-	CASSPLAGGPNTGELFF	TGTGCCAGCAGCCCTCTAGCGGGGGGGCCGAACACCGGGGAGCTGTTTTTT
TRBV20-1	-	TRBJ2-5	few	CSARPRDSRETQYF	TGCAGTGCTAGGCCGCGGGACAGTCGGGAGACCCAGTACTTC
TRBV4-3	-	TRBJ2-2	-	CASSQEGGRAGELFF	TGCGCCAGCAGCCAAGAGGGGGGGCGGGCCGGGGAGCTGTTTTTT
TRBV27	TRBD1	TRBJ2-1	few	CASSSRDRFYNEQFF	TGTGCCAGCAGTTCCCGGGACAGATTCTACAATGAGCAGTTCTTC
TRBV5-1	-	TRBJ2-3	few	CASSLEPVADTQYF	TGCGCCAGCAGCTTGGAGCCGGTAGCTGATACGCAGTATTTT
TRBV5-1	-	TRBJ2-5	-	CASSLDTGRQETQYF	TGCGCCAGCAGCTTGGACACGGGACGGCAAGAGACCCAGTACTTC
TRBV6-1	-	TRBJ2-6	few	CASTAALSGANVLTF	TGTGCCAGCACCGCAGCACTCTCTGGGGCCAACGTCCTGACTTTC
TRBV7-8	TRBD2	TRBJ2-3	-	CASRSLGGGSTDTQYF	TGTGCCAGCAGATCGCTCGGCGGGGGAAGCACAGATACGCAGTATTTT
TRBV14	-	TRBJ2-1	many	CASRDLRMGEQFF	TGTGCCAGCAGGGACTTACGAATGGGGGAGCAGTTCTTC
TRBV11-2	TRBD2	TRBJ2-3	few	CASSLLAGGRAQYF	TGTGCCAGCAGCTTACTAGCGGGGGGTCGAGCGCAGTATTTT
TRBV5-1	-	TRBJ2-3	few	CASSWMRRAGTDTQYF	TGCGCCAGCAGCTGGATGAGAAGGGCGGGCACAGATACGCAGTATTTT
TRBV6-6	-	TRBJ2-3	few	CASSTRGTDTQYF	TGTGCCAGCAGCACCCGGGGGACAGATACGCAGTATTTT
TRBV7-2	TRBD1	TRBJ1-5	few	CASSLLGGASQPQHF	TGTGCCAGCAGCTTATTAGGGGGCGCGAGTCAGCCCCAGCATTTT
TRBV11-1	-	TRBJ2-3	-	CASTLLSHRGVFTDTQYF	TGTGCCAGCACCCTTCTTAGCCATAGGGGCGTTTTCACAGATACGCAGTATTTT
TRBV5-1	-	TRBJ2-6	few	CASSLVGTNSGANVLTF	TGCGCCAGCAGCTTGGTGGGAACAAACTCTGGGGCCAACGTCCTGACTTTC
TRBV5-1	-	TRBJ1-1	-	CASSWAETNTEAFF	TGCGCCAGCAGCTGGGCCGAGACCAACACTGAAGCTTTCTTT
TRBV6-2/TRBV6-3	-	TRBJ1-2	few	CASSYQYYGYTF	TGTGCCAGCAGTTACCAGTATTATGGCTACACCTTC
TRBV20-1	TRBD2	TRBJ2-3	-	CSARPTSGPDTQYF	TGCAGTGCTAGACCGACTAGCGGGCCAGATACGCAGTATTTT
TRBV2	-	TRBJ1-2	-	CASLDSSSGYTF	TGTGCCAGCTTGGACAGCTCTAGCGGCTACACCTTC
TRBV7-2	-	TRBJ2-1	-	CASSLGRSRYNEQFF	TGTGCCAGCAGCTTAGGGAGGAGTCGCTACAATGAGCAGTTCTTC
TRBV6-1	TRBD1	TRBJ1-4	-	CASSPRTGVGGKLFF	TGTGCCAGCAGCCCCCGGACAGGGGTTGGAGGAAAACTGTTTTTT
TRBV9	-	TRBJ2-1	once	CASSVDFDQSGEQFF	TGTGCCAGCAGCGTAGACTTCGATCAGAGTGGTGAGCAGTTCTTC
TRBV5-6	-	TRBJ2-1	-	CASSFYNSDEQFF	TGTGCCAGCAGCTTCTATAACAGCGATGAGCAGTTCTTC
TRBV5-1	TRBD1	TRBJ1-2	few	CASSPTRDRGVDGYTF	TGCGCCAGCAGCCCTACCCGGGACAGGGGAGTTGACGGCTACACCTTC
TRBV5-1	-	TRBJ1-2	-	CASSLEIGNYGYTF	TGCGCCAGCAGCTTGGAAATAGGCAACTATGGCTACACCTTC
TRBV7-2	TRBD1	TRBJ1-1	-	CASATSGGFTEAFF	TGTGCCAGCGCCACGTCAGGGGGTTTCACTGAAGCTTTCTTT
TRBV12-3/TRBV12-4	-	TRBJ1-4	few	CASSFGGVGEKLFF	TGTGCCAGCAGTTTCGGGGGAGTTGGTGAAAAACTGTTTTTT
TRBV10-2	TRBD2	TRBJ2-2	few	CASSENGGALLTGELFF	TGCGCCAGCAGTGAGAACGGGGGGGCCCTTTTAACCGGGGAGCTGTTTTTT
TRBV12-3/TRBV12-4	-	TRBJ2-1	few	CASTGGATSINEQFF	TGTGCCAGCACAGGGGGGGCGACTAGTATCAATGAGCAGTTCTTC
TRBV20-1	-	TRBJ1-5	few	CSATPGTKQPQHF	TGCAGTGCGACTCCGGGTACCAAACAGCCCCAGCATTTT
TRBV15	-	TRBJ1-5	few	CATSRPFQPQHF	TGTGCCACCAGCAGACCCTTTCAGCCCCAGCATTTT
TRBV9	-	TRBJ2-7	few	CASSVSPGVAYEQYF	TGTGCCAGCAGCGTAAGCCCTGGGGTAGCGTACGAGCAGTACTTC
TRBV7-2	-	TRBJ1-1	-	CASSFGRDGEAFF	TGTGCCAGCAGCTTTGGCAGGGACGGTGAAGCTTTCTTT
TRBV20-1	-	TRBJ2-5	-	CSALSIRAGQGRETQYF	TGCAGTGCTTTATCGATTAGGGCGGGGCAAGGAAGGGAGACCCAGTACTTC